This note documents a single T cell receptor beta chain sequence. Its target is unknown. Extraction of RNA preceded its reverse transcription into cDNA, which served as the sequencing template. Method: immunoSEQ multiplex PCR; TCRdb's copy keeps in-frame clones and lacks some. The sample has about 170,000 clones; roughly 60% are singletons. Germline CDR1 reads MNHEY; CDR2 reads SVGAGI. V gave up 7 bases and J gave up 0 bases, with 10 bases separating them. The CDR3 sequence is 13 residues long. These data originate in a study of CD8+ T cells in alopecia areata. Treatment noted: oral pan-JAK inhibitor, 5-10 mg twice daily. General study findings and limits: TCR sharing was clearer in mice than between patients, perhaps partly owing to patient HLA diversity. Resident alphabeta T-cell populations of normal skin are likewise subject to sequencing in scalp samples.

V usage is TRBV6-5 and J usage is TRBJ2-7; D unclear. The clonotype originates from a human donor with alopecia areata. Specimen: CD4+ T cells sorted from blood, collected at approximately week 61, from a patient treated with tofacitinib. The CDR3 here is CASKLDSSYEQYF. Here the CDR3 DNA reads TGTGCCAGCAAATTGGATAGCTCCTACGAGCAGTACTTC.